Listed below are T cell receptor beta chains from one sample, sequenced in a study of cytomegalovirus exposure and HLA in healthy donors. The assay was immunoSEQ multiplex PCR, and TCRdb's table has in-frame clones only and misses some. Among 100,000 to 150,000 clones listed, roughly four fifths were seen once. The sequenced material came from PBMCs. These receptors were obtained from a boy younger than 18 in good health and CMV-seronegative. Each CDR3 is given with its conserved first and last residue. The order of the fields is J gene, V gene, clone size, D gene, CDR3 DNA, CDR3 protein. The D gene is left open where the match is weak. For some rows the clone size is stated as once, few or many, or as a class when expanded; others skip it.

J gene: TRBJ2-7; V gene: TRBV6-5; clone size: -; D gene: -; CDR3 DNA: TGTGCCAGCAGCCCTGGGGAGGCCTACGAGCAGTACTTC; CDR3 protein: CASSPGEAYEQYF
J gene: TRBJ2-3; V gene: TRBV28; clone size: once; D gene: TRBD1; CDR3 DNA: TGTGCCAGCAGTTTATCGGGCGACAGGGCAAGCGATACGCAGTATTTT; CDR3 protein: CASSLSGDRASDTQYF
J gene: TRBJ2-1; V gene: TRBV6-4; clone size: -; D gene: -; CDR3 DNA: TGTGCCAGCGGCCCTAGCCGGCACTCCAATGAGCAGTTCTTC; CDR3 protein: CASGPSRHSNEQFF
J gene: TRBJ2-1; V gene: TRBV30; clone size: few; D gene: TRBD2; CDR3 DNA: TGTGCCTGTCCCGCGGGAGGTTATAATGAGCAGTTCTTC; CDR3 protein: CACPAGGYNEQFF
J gene: TRBJ2-1; V gene: TRBV6-4; clone size: once; D gene: TRBD1; CDR3 DNA: TGTGCCAGCAGTCTCGATACAGGGGTTAATGAGCAGTTCTTC; CDR3 protein: CASSLDTGVNEQFF
J gene: TRBJ2-1; V gene: TRBV4-2; clone size: -; D gene: TRBD1; CDR3 DNA: TGTGCCAGCAGCCCTTATCCGGGACAGGGGCTCAATGAGCAGTTCTTC; CDR3 protein: CASSPYPGQGLNEQFF
J gene: TRBJ2-5; V gene: TRBV6-1; clone size: -; D gene: -; CDR3 DNA: TGTGCCAGCAGTGAAGAATGGGCTAGCTATCAAGAGACCCAGTACTTC; CDR3 protein: CASSEEWASYQETQYF
J gene: TRBJ2-1; V gene: TRBV6-5; clone size: -; D gene: -; CDR3 DNA: TGTGCCAGCGGGCGCACTCGGGGTGAGCAGTTCTTC; CDR3 protein: CASGRTRGEQFF
J gene: TRBJ1-3; V gene: TRBV11-3; clone size: few; D gene: -; CDR3 DNA: TGTGCCAGCAGCCAGACCGGGACATATGGAAACACCATATATTTT; CDR3 protein: CASSQTGTYGNTIYF
J gene: TRBJ2-7; V gene: TRBV18; clone size: -; D gene: -; CDR3 DNA: TGTGCCAGCTCACCAGCGACAGGTAGACTAGCATACGAGCAGTACTTC; CDR3 protein: CASSPATGRLAYEQYF
J gene: TRBJ2-1; V gene: TRBV5-1; clone size: -; D gene: TRBD2; CDR3 DNA: TGCGCCAGCAGCTCGGGACTAGCGGGAGGCAATGAGCAGTTCTTC; CDR3 protein: CASSSGLAGGNEQFF
J gene: TRBJ1-1; V gene: TRBV6-6; clone size: few; D gene: -; CDR3 DNA: TGTGCCAGCAGACGCTTGGGCGTTAACACTGAAGCTTTCTTT; CDR3 protein: CASRRLGVNTEAFF
J gene: TRBJ1-5; V gene: TRBV19; clone size: -; D gene: -; CDR3 DNA: TGTGCCAGTAGTGTCGACAGCTCTCCGAGCAATCAGCCCCAGCATTTT; CDR3 protein: CASSVDSSPSNQPQHF
J gene: TRBJ2-7; V gene: TRBV27; clone size: -; D gene: -; CDR3 DNA: TGTGCCAGCAGTTGGGACAAACTATACGAGCAGTACTTC; CDR3 protein: CASSWDKLYEQYF
J gene: TRBJ2-7; V gene: TRBV15; clone size: -; D gene: -; CDR3 DNA: TGTGCCACCAGCAGGGGAGGAGCCGAGCAGTACTTC; CDR3 protein: CATSRGGAEQYF
J gene: TRBJ1-1; V gene: TRBV7-8; clone size: -; D gene: -; CDR3 DNA: TGTGCCAGCAGCTTCCTCTCTGAAGCTTTCTTT; CDR3 protein: CASSFLSEAFF
J gene: TRBJ2-5; V gene: TRBV18; clone size: -; D gene: -; CDR3 DNA: TGTGCCAGCTCACCGAAGGAACTTAGGGGAGAGACCCAGTACTTC; CDR3 protein: CASSPKELRGETQYF
J gene: TRBJ1-3; V gene: TRBV4-3; clone size: -; D gene: -; CDR3 DNA: TGCGCCAGCACCGCCCCGGGGGGGTCCTCTCTGTACACCATATATTTT; CDR3 protein: CASTAPGGSSLYTIYF
J gene: TRBJ1-2; V gene: TRBV4-2; clone size: -; D gene: TRBD1; CDR3 DNA: TGTGCCAGCAGCCCCCGGACGGGACAGGATTCAGGCTACACCTTC; CDR3 protein: CASSPRTGQDSGYTF
J gene: TRBJ2-7; V gene: TRBV11-2; clone size: -; D gene: TRBD1; CDR3 DNA: TGTGCCAGCAGCCGCCCACGGACAGGGGGCTTCGACGAGCAGTACTTC; CDR3 protein: CASSRPRTGGFDEQYF
J gene: TRBJ2-7; V gene: TRBV9; clone size: -; D gene: TRBD2; CDR3 DNA: TGTGCCAGCAGCGTAGGCGGGAGCCGTTCGGGTGAGCAGTACTTC; CDR3 protein: CASSVGGSRSGEQYF
J gene: TRBJ2-7; V gene: TRBV6-1; clone size: -; D gene: TRBD1; CDR3 DNA: TGTGCCAGCAGTGAAGGGACAGGGGCATACGAGCAGTACTTC; CDR3 protein: CASSEGTGAYEQYF
J gene: TRBJ2-2; V gene: TRBV2; clone size: -; D gene: TRBD2; CDR3 DNA: TGTGCCAGCAGTCCGGGACTAGCGGGGACCGGGGAGCTGTTTTTT; CDR3 protein: CASSPGLAGTGELFF
J gene: TRBJ1-2; V gene: TRBV5-1; clone size: -; D gene: -; CDR3 DNA: TGCGCCAGCAGCTTGGAAGCCGTCTGGTTGGGCTACACCTTC; CDR3 protein: CASSLEAVWLGYTF
J gene: TRBJ2-5; V gene: TRBV2; clone size: -; D gene: -; CDR3 DNA: TGTGCCAGCAGTGGTCCAGCGGGTAAGGAGACCCAGTACTTC; CDR3 protein: CASSGPAGKETQYF
J gene: TRBJ2-1; V gene: TRBV5-6; clone size: -; D gene: TRBD2; CDR3 DNA: TGTGCCAGCAGCTTGCTAGCGGGAGCGGATGAGCAGTTCTTC; CDR3 protein: CASSLLAGADEQFF
J gene: TRBJ2-1; V gene: TRBV5-6; clone size: -; D gene: -; CDR3 DNA: TGTGCCAGCAGCTTGGGCAGGGTTGAGCAGTTCTTC; CDR3 protein: CASSLGRVEQFF
J gene: TRBJ2-7; V gene: TRBV5-4; clone size: once; D gene: TRBD2; CDR3 DNA: TGTGCCAGCAGCTTGTGGGCTAGCGGGAACTACGAGCAGTACTTC; CDR3 protein: CASSLWASGNYEQYF
J gene: TRBJ1-5; V gene: TRBV5-1; clone size: -; D gene: TRBD1; CDR3 DNA: TGCGCCAGCAGCCAAACAGGGGATAGCAATCAGCCCCAGCATTTT; CDR3 protein: CASSQTGDSNQPQHF
J gene: TRBJ1-1; V gene: TRBV5-4; clone size: -; D gene: TRBD1; CDR3 DNA: TGTGCCAGCAGCTTGGACAGGGGAAACACTGAAGCTTTCTTT; CDR3 protein: CASSLDRGNTEAFF
J gene: TRBJ1-5; V gene: TRBV19; clone size: -; D gene: -; CDR3 DNA: TGTGCCAGTAGTCCAAGGGAGGTATCACGGGAGCCCCAGCATTTT; CDR3 protein: CASSPREVSREPQHF
J gene: TRBJ2-6; V gene: TRBV6-1; clone size: -; D gene: -; CDR3 DNA: TGTGCCAGCAGTGGGACAGTTTCGTCTGGGGCCAACGTCCTGACTTTC; CDR3 protein: CASSGTVSSGANVLTF
J gene: TRBJ2-7; V gene: TRBV11-2; clone size: -; D gene: -; CDR3 DNA: TGTGCCAGCAGCCCCGGGACTGCCTACGAGCAGTACTTC; CDR3 protein: CASSPGTAYEQYF
J gene: TRBJ1-2; V gene: TRBV7-9; clone size: once; D gene: -; CDR3 DNA: TGTGCCAGCAGCTTACGGGGAACCGGGAACTATGGCTACACCTTC; CDR3 protein: CASSLRGTGNYGYTF
J gene: TRBJ1-4; V gene: TRBV2; clone size: -; D gene: TRBD1; CDR3 DNA: TGTGCCAGCAGTGAGACAGGGGGGTACGAAAAACTGTTTTTT; CDR3 protein: CASSETGGYEKLFF
J gene: TRBJ1-4; V gene: TRBV19; clone size: -; D gene: -; CDR3 DNA: TGTGCCAGTAGTCCCGGGGGAAATGAAAAACTGTTTTTT; CDR3 protein: CASSPGGNEKLFF
J gene: TRBJ2-3; V gene: TRBV30; clone size: -; D gene: -; CDR3 DNA: TGTGCCTGGAGTCCCCCTAGCGCGATACCACTTAGCACAGATACGCAGTATTTT; CDR3 protein: CAWSPPSAIPLSTDTQYF
J gene: TRBJ1-2; V gene: TRBV6-5; clone size: -; D gene: -; CDR3 DNA: TGTGCCAGCAGTTACGGAGGGGTCTCTTCTCTCTATGGCTACACCTTC; CDR3 protein: CASSYGGVSSLYGYTF
J gene: TRBJ2-1; V gene: TRBV5-4; clone size: -; D gene: -; CDR3 DNA: TGTGCCAGCAGCTTGGTTGAGGCGTTCGAGCAGTTCTTC; CDR3 protein: CASSLVEAFEQFF
J gene: TRBJ1-5; V gene: TRBV4-1; clone size: few; D gene: -; CDR3 DNA: TGCGCCAGCAGCCAAGGGGCCACTTCTAGCAATCAGCCCCAGCATTTT; CDR3 protein: CASSQGATSSNQPQHF
J gene: TRBJ2-7; V gene: TRBV5-1; clone size: -; D gene: TRBD2; CDR3 DNA: TGCGCCAGCAGCCGGGGGAGCGGGAGAAGGAGCGAGCAGTACTTC; CDR3 protein: CASSRGSGRRSEQYF
J gene: TRBJ2-7; V gene: TRBV30; clone size: -; D gene: TRBD2; CDR3 DNA: TGTGCCTGGAGTAGGGGCGGGAGTAATGCCTACGAGCAGTACTTC; CDR3 protein: CAWSRGGSNAYEQYF
J gene: TRBJ2-4; V gene: TRBV6-6; clone size: -; D gene: -; CDR3 DNA: TGTGCCAGCAGTTACTCGACGGGCAGGGGGGACATTCAGTACTTC; CDR3 protein: CASSYSTGRGDIQYF
J gene: TRBJ2-1; V gene: TRBV7-2; clone size: -; D gene: TRBD2; CDR3 DNA: TGTGCCAGCAGCTCCTACCGGAGCGGGACCCTCCCTGAGCAGTTCTTC; CDR3 protein: CASSSYRSGTLPEQFF
J gene: TRBJ2-2; V gene: TRBV11-2; clone size: -; D gene: -; CDR3 DNA: TGTGCCAGCAGCTTAGGAGCTAGCACCGGGGAGCTGTTTTTT; CDR3 protein: CASSLGASTGELFF
J gene: TRBJ2-1; V gene: TRBV25-1; clone size: -; D gene: TRBD2; CDR3 DNA: TGTGCCAGCAGTGACTCGCGGGAGGGGCGCTACAATGAGCAGTTCTTC; CDR3 protein: CASSDSREGRYNEQFF
J gene: TRBJ2-2; V gene: TRBV11-3; clone size: -; D gene: -; CDR3 DNA: TGTGCCAGCAGCTTAGACCCCGGACTGGCGACCGGGGAGCTGTTTTTT; CDR3 protein: CASSLDPGLATGELFF
J gene: TRBJ1-1; V gene: TRBV4-2; clone size: few; D gene: TRBD1; CDR3 DNA: TGTGCCAGCAGCCCGCTGGGACAGGTGGGGACTGAAGCTTTCTTT; CDR3 protein: CASSPLGQVGTEAFF
J gene: TRBJ2-3; V gene: TRBV2; clone size: -; D gene: TRBD2; CDR3 DNA: TGTGCCAGCAGTTGGACTAGCGGATACACAGATACGCAGTATTTT; CDR3 protein: CASSWTSGYTDTQYF